What follows are 25 T cell receptor beta chains derived from one specimen sequenced in a study of CD8 T cells in ankylosing spondylitis. The study, taken as a whole, reports: A TCR beta motif made of about 8 highly homologous variants seemed typical of ankylosing spondylitis blood.

MiXCR was run by TCRdb on the 5' RACE reads, yielding one entry per CDR3 protein. The table shows around 490,000 distinct CDR3 sequences, with roughly 5% occurring only once. These receptors have no identified antigens. Input material: blood, either unsorted or a sorted T cell fraction (not recorded which). Receptor source: a male donor with ankylosing spondylitis.

This clonotype was counted between two and nine times. The rearrangement uses TRBV10-3 and TRBJ2-4, with TRBD2 identical over 11 bases. The V gene end was trimmed by 10 bases and the J gene end by 4 bases; junction bases not matched to a gene: 6. Germline V CDR1 and CDR2: ENHRY, SYGVKD. CDR3 length: 14 residues. As DNA, the CDR3 is TGTGCCACCACTAGCGGGAGTACTAAAAACATTCAGTACTTC. Translated: CATTSGSTKNIQYF.

This clonotype was picked up many times. The V gene is TRBV20-1, the J gene TRBJ2-1; TRBD2 agrees at 8 bases. The CDR3 spans 14 residues. Per the germline V gene, CDR1 is DFQATT and CDR2 is SNEGSKA (reference sequence). J was trimmed by 5 bases and V by 3 bases; bases with no gene match: 6. The CDR3: CSARGAGVNNEQFF. The CDR3 nucleotides read TGCAGTGCTAGGGGAGCGGGAGTAAACAATGAGCAGTTCTTC.

This clonotype was observed at least ten times. The V and J genes are TRBV4-2 and TRBJ1-2; the D gene is possibly TRBD1 (5 bases). V gave up 0 bases and J gave up 7 bases, with 18 bases separating them. Germline V gene sequence: CDR1 LGHNA, CDR2 YNFKEQ. The CDR3 spans 16 residues. The CDR3 spells CASSQDHYQGRGGYTF. The CDR3 region has the DNA TGTGCCAGCAGCCAAGATCATTATCAGGGCCGGGGTGGCTACACCTTC.

This clonotype was picked up many times. The rearrangement joins TRBV27 to TRBJ2-2, with 7 positions matching TRBD1. CDR3 size: 13 residues. Germline CDR1 and CDR2: MNHEY and SMNVEV (reference sequence). V was clipped by 5 bases and J by 7 bases; unmatched bases: 4. The CDR3 spells CASSKTGNGELFF. CDR3 coding DNA: TGTGCCAGCAGTAAGACAGGGAACGGGGAGCTGTTTTTT.

As to this clonotype: The junction departs from the called germline gene at one end, perhaps through a read error. The chain has TRBV5-1 and TRBJ2-7; TRBD2 matches at 8 bases. The CDR3 runs to 14 residues. The germline V gene has CDR1 SGHRS and CDR2 YFSETQ. CDR3 sequence: CANSLILAVDEQYF. DNA of the CDR3: TGCGCCAACAGCTTGATACTAGCGGTAGACGAGCAGTACTTC.

Many counts were recorded for this clonotype. The chain couples TRBV4-3 to TRBJ1-5, with a weak D call TRBD1 (5 bases). Germline V gene lookup returns CDR1 LGHNA and CDR2 YSLEER. The CDR3 totals 15 residues. The V end lost 0 bases, the J end lost 5 bases, and 11 bases lay between the germline ends. The CDR3 DNA sequence: TGCGCCAGCAGCCAAGATTTGCAGGGCCATCAGCCCCAGCATTTT. It specifies CASSQDLQGHQPQHF.

The chain links TRBV20-1 to TRBJ1-5; 9 bases match TRBD1. This CDR3 has 14 residues. Germline values: CDR1 DFQATT, CDR2 SNEGSKA (reference sequence). V lost 6 bases, J lost 2 bases, and 5 bases stayed unmatched. The CDR3 nucleotides are TGCAGTGCCCGGACAGGGGAGGGCAATCAGCCCCAGCATTTT. Translated, it gives CSARTGEGNQPQHF.

This clonotype was found many times. V is TRBV6-2 or TRBV6-3 and J is TRBJ1-5; unclear D gene. Germline V gene sequence: CDR1 MNHEY, CDR2 SVGEGT. CDR3 length: 14 residues. The V end lost 0 bases, the J end lost 6 bases, and 9 bases lay between the germline ends. The CDR3 region has the DNA TGTGCCAGCAGTTACTCGATAAGGGCTCAGCCCCAGCATTTT. This sequence encodes CASSYSIRAQPQHF.

The rearrangement uses TRBV2 and TRBJ2-5; TRBD1 is a possible D gene (6 bases). This CDR3 has 14 amino acids. The germline CDR1 and CDR2 sequences are SNHLY and FYNNEI. Trimming shortened V by 3 bases and J by 1 base, and 9 bases separated the two germline ends. As DNA, the CDR3 is TGTGCCAGCAGTGAGGGACACATCCAAGAGACCCAGTACTTC. Protein: CASSEGHIQETQYF. The full variable domain, in which reference TRBV2 and TRBJ2-5 provide the parts outside the CDR3, is EPEVTQTPSHQVTQMGQEVILRCVPISNHLYFYWYRQILGQKVEFLVSFYNNEISEKSEIFDDQFSVERPDGSNFTLKIRSTKLEDSAMYFCASSEGHIQETQYFGPGTRLLVL.

This clonotype was picked up many times. The rearrangement links TRBV12-3 or TRBV12-4 to TRBJ1-6; 7 bases are a match to TRBD1. V dropped 1 base and J dropped 7; count of bases not matched to a gene: 10. The CDR3 has 17 residues. The CDR3 region is CASSLGGLQGGNSPLHF. The CDR3 DNA is TGTGCCAGCAGTTTAGGAGGGTTGCAGGGGGGAAATTCACCCCTCCACTTT.

In its sample, this clonotype was seen many times. This chain uses TRBV6-1 with TRBJ2-1, with D possibly matching TRBD1 (7 bases). The CDR3 has 13 amino acids. V was cut by 10 bases and J by 7 bases, with 17 bases left in between. Germline CDR1 reads MNHNS; CDR2 reads SASEGT. CDR3 nucleotides: TGTGCCACTCGACAGGGAGGTTTGAATGAGCAGTTCTTC. Amino acids: CATRQGGLNEQFF.

This clonotype was seen repeatedly, ten times or more. The chain couples TRBV12-3 or TRBV12-4 to TRBJ2-7; 8 bases are a match to TRBD2. With V trimmed by 1 base and J by 3 bases, 2 bases remained unmatched. CDR3 length: 14 amino acids. In DNA, the CDR3 is TGTGCCAGCAGTTTAGGACTAGCGTACTACGAGCAGTACTTC. Translated: CASSLGLAYYEQYF.

This clonotype was counted ten times or more. The junction shows a germline mismatch at one end, possibly a read error. The V and J genes are TRBV20-1 and TRBJ1-5; tentative D call: TRBD1 (5 bases). Germline V CDR1 and CDR2: DFQATT, SNEGSKA (reference sequence). The CDR3 runs 16 residues. The CDR3: CSARGGPSQGNQPQHF. The DNA of the CDR3 is TGCAGTGCCAGAGGTGGACCATCACAGGGCAATCAGCCCCAGCATTTT.

In its sample, this clonotype was seen many times. The V and J genes are TRBV5-1 and TRBJ1-4, with D possibly matching TRBD1 (6 bases). This CDR3 has 15 amino acids. The V end lost 1 base, the J end lost 2 bases, and 9 bases lay between the germline ends. Germline CDR1 reads SGHRS; CDR2 reads YFSETQ. This chain's CDR3 is CASSLTGSTNEKLFF. In DNA form, the CDR3 reads TGCGCCAGCAGCTTGACAGGGTCTACTAATGAAAAACTGTTTTTT.

At least ten counts were recorded for this clonotype. The rearrangement uses TRBV20-1 and TRBJ2-5, with 9 nucleotides matching TRBD1. CDR1 and CDR2 from the germline V gene are DFQATT and SNEGSKA (reference sequence). V gave up 4 bases and J gave up 5 bases; unmatched junction bases: 8. This CDR3 is built from 14 residues. The DNA of the CDR3 is TGCAGTGCTATTAGGACAGGGGCCAGGGAGACCCAGTACTTC. Translating gives CSAIRTGARETQYF.

This clonotype was detected a few times. This rearrangement joins TRBV6-6 to TRBJ2-4; D unresolved. There are 12 residues in the CDR3. V dropped 0 bases and J dropped 10 bases, with 7 bases sitting between them. Germline-derived CDR1 and CDR2 are MNHNY and SVGAGI (reference sequence). CDR3 protein: CASSYSNEIQYF. CDR3 coding DNA: TGTGCCAGCAGTTACTCGAATGAAATTCAGTACTTC.

The table lists this clonotype with many counts. This rearrangement joins TRBV7-2 to TRBJ1-4; possible D gene TRBD1, 6 bases. The V and J ends lost 2 bases and 8 bases respectively, with 15 bases between them. Germline V gene lookup returns CDR1 SGHTA and CDR2 FQGNSA. The CDR3 runs to 15 residues. The CDR3 loop reads CASSLRVRGNEKLFF. CDR3 coding DNA: TGTGCCAGCAGCTTAAGGGTCAGGGGTAACGAAAAACTGTTTTTT. The whole variable domain, remainder taken from reference TRBV7-2 and TRBJ1-4, is GAGVSQSPSNKVTEKGKDVELRCDPISGHTALYWYRQSLGQGLEFLIYFQGNSAPDKSGLPSDRFSAERTGGSVSTLTIQRTQQEDSAVYLCASSLRVRGNEKLFFGSGTQLSVL.

This clonotype was detected ten times or more. The V and J genes are TRBV5-1 and TRBJ1-5; perhaps TRBD1 as D (5 bases). Germline V CDR1 and CDR2: SGHRS, YFSETQ. This CDR3 has 15 amino acids. Trimming pared 2 bases from V and 5 bases from J, leaving 14 bases between. The CDR3 region has the DNA TGCGCCAGCAGCTTACACCTCGGGGCTGATCAGCCCCAGCATTTT. This translates into CASSLHLGADQPQHF. Based on the CDR3 plus reference TRBV5-1 and TRBJ1-5, the full variable domain is KAGVTQTPRYLIKTRGQQVTLSCSPISGHRSVSWYQQTPGQGLQFLFEYFSETQRNKGNFPGRFSGRQFSNSRSEMNVSTLELGDSALYLCASSLHLGADQPQHFGDGTRLSIL.

This clonotype was seen a few times. The chain uses TRBV6-5 and TRBJ2-6, with TRBD1 identical over 8 bases. Losses at the gene ends were 2 bases for V and 1 base for J; bases not matched to a gene: 1. CDR1 and CDR2 from the germline V gene are MNHEY and SVGAGI. The CDR3 is 16 amino acids. The CDR3 loop reads CASSYRTGSGANVLTF. CDR3 nucleotides: TGTGCCAGCAGTTACCGGACAGGGTCTGGGGCCAACGTCCTGACTTTC.

This clonotype appeared many times. The chain is built from TRBV4-3 and TRBJ2-3; D might be TRBD2 (6 bases). Germline CDR1 reads LGHNA; CDR2 reads YSLEER. Trimming removed 0 bases from V and 4 bases from J, with 14 bases in between. The CDR3 runs 16 residues. CDR3 in amino acids: CASSQDGAGSADTQYF. The CDR3 DNA reads as TGCGCCAGCAGCCAAGATGGGGCGGGGTCAGCAGATACGCAGTATTTT.

The rearrangement uses TRBV7-2 and TRBJ2-1; 7 bases map to TRBD1. The CDR3 has 15 residues. Germline-derived CDR1 and CDR2 are SGHTA and FQGNSA. V shed 5 bases and J 6 bases; nucleotides not matched to a gene: 10. CDR3 in DNA: TGTGCCAGCAGCCCCAGCTTAGCAGGGGGCAATGAGCAGTTCTTC. Protein: CASSPSLAGGNEQFF.

This chain links TRBV18 with TRBJ2-3, with 11 bases aligning to TRBD2. V shed 3 bases and J 1 base; nucleotides not matched to a gene: 12. The germline V gene has CDR1 KGHSH and CDR2 LQKENI. The CDR3 extends over 19 amino acids. The DNA for the CDR3 is TGTGCCAGCTCACCCCCGCCTAGCGGGGGGCAAGGGGGCACAGATACGCAGTATTTT. Amino acids: CASSPPPSGGQGGTDTQYF.

This sequence joins TRBV28 and TRBJ2-7; 11 bases line up with TRBD1. V lost 6 bases and J lost 2; bases outside the gene matches: 9. The CDR3 has 16 amino acids. Per the germline V gene, CDR1 is MDHEN and CDR2 is SYDVKM. CDR3 protein: CASRPQPGQGAYEQYF. The DNA of the CDR3 is TGTGCCAGCAGACCCCAACCGGGACAGGGGGCCTACGAGCAGTACTTC.

At least ten counts were recorded for this clonotype. The gene calls are TRBV7-8 and TRBJ1-2; 8 bases are shared with TRBD1. V lost 5 bases, J lost 1 base, and 12 bases stayed unmatched. Germline CDR1 and CDR2: SGHVS and FQNEAQ. The CDR3 runs 17 residues. The CDR3: CASSKQGVQTLNYGYTF. The CDR3 nucleotides are TGTGCCAGCAGCAAACAGGGGGTCCAAACCCTTAACTATGGCTACACCTTC.

This clonotype was counted at least ten times. V usage is TRBV20-1 and J usage is TRBJ2-7; perhaps TRBD1 as D (6 bases). From germline, CDR1 is DFQATT and CDR2 SNEGSKA (reference sequence). The V end was cut by 5 bases, the J end by 0 bases, with 11 bases between. This CDR3 is built from 13 residues. This CDR3 is CSALTGSSYEQYF. CDR3 nucleotides: TGCAGTGCTCTTACAGGGAGCTCCTACGAGCAGTACTTC.